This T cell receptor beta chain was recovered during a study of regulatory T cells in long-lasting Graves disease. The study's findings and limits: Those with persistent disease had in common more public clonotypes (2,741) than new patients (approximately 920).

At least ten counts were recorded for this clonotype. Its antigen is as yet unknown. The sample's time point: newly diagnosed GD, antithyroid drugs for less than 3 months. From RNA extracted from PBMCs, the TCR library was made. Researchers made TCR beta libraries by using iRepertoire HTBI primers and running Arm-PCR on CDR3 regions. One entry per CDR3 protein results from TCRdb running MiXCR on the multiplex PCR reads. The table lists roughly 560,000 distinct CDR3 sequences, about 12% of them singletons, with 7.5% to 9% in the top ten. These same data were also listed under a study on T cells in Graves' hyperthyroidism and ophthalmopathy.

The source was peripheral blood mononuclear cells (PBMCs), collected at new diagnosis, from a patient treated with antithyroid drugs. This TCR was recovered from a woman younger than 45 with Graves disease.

CDR3 DNA sequence: TGTGCCAGCCATGACCCTTACTCGGGGACTGAAGCTTTCTTT. Translating gives CASHDPYSGTEAFF. This rearrangement joins TRBV27 to TRBJ1-1; D remains ambiguous. CDR3 length equals 14 residues. V shed 8 bases and J shed 5 bases, with 18 bases lying between them. In germline, CDR1 is MNHEY, CDR2 SMNVEV (reference sequence).